These 14 T cell receptor beta chains came from one sample sequenced in a study of T cell changes during pregnancy in multiple sclerosis. Produced via immunoSEQ multiplex PCR; TCRdb's table is partial and in-frame only. The table shows 40,000 to 55,000 clones, with around 90% occurring only once. The material sequenced was CD4+ T cells from peripheral blood mononuclear cells, taken in the second trimester of pregnancy. These TCRs come from a female donor with multiple sclerosis, enrolled in a pregnancy study.

The chain joins TRBV11-2 to TRBJ2-3, with 7 bases matching TRBD2. V was clipped by 5 bases and J by 0 bases; unmatched bases: 8. The CDR3 contains 16 residues. The germline CDR1 and CDR2 sequences are SGHAT and FQNNGV. The CDR3 coding sequence is TGTGCCAGCAGCCCTACTAGCGAATCTAGCACAGATACGCAGTATTTT. Protein product: CASSPTSESSTDTQYF.

The chain carries TRBV19 and TRBJ2-7; 10 nucleotides match TRBD2. Germline loops: CDR1 LNHDA, CDR2 SQIVND (reference sequence). V was pared by 2 bases and J by 3 bases, with 4 bases of the junction left unmatched. The CDR3 has 15 residues. CDR3 sequence reads: CASSISAGGDYEQYF. CDR3 sequence (DNA): TGTGCCAGTAGTATATCAGCGGGGGGGGACTACGAGCAGTACTTC.

This clone was seen a single time. The chain couples TRBV20-1 to TRBJ1-2; 7 bases fit TRBD1. The CDR3 has 11 amino acids. Germline V lookup: CDR1 DFQATT, CDR2 SNEGSKA (reference sequence). V trimming: 8 bases; J trimming: 7 bases; junction bases outside the gene matches: 7. In DNA, the CDR3 is TGCAGTCCTCAGGGGGTAGCTGGCTACACCTTC. Protein product: CSPQGVAGYTF.

This clone was found once. The rearrangement joins TRBV6-5 to TRBJ2-7; 11 nucleotides line up with TRBD2. V lost 3 bases and J lost 2; bases outside the gene matches: 6. Germline assignment: CDR1 MNHEY and CDR2 SVGAGI. This CDR3 is 16 amino acids long. CDR3 sequence: CASSYLTSGGTYEQYF. CDR3 nucleotides: TGTGCCAGCAGTTATCTCACTAGCGGGGGAACCTACGAGCAGTACTTC.

In DNA form, the CDR3 reads TGTGCCACCAGCAGGACCGGGGAGAACACTGAAGCTTTCTTT. Encoded protein: CATSRTGENTEAFF. The chain has TRBV15 and TRBJ1-1; D unclear. Germline V gene lookup returns CDR1 LNHNV and CDR2 YYDKDF (reference sequence). Deletions cut 3 bases from V and 1 base from J, with 9 bases between. This CDR3 is 14 amino acids long.

This chain connects TRBV5-1 to TRBJ2-1; D might be TRBD2 (6 bases). Germline CDR1 reads SGHRS; CDR2 reads YFSETQ. This CDR3 contains 15 residues. Trimming removed 0 bases from V and 7 bases from J, with 14 bases in between. CDR3 residues: CASSLAGGGLNEQFF. The DNA of the CDR3 is TGCGCCAGCAGCTTGGCTGGGGGAGGACTAAATGAGCAGTTCTTC.

The sample holds one count of this clone. The chain has TRBV30 and TRBJ1-3, with D maybe TRBD1 (5 bases). CDR1 GTSNPN and CDR2 SVGIG come from the germline V gene (reference sequence). CDR3 size: 14 residues. Deletions cut 3 bases from V and 0 bases from J, with 9 bases between. CDR3 bases: TGTGCCTGGAGCTCGGGGGTCTCTGGAAACACCATATATTTT. It translates to CAWSSGVSGNTIYF.

J is TRBJ2-6 and V is TRBV5-1; 8 nucleotides align to TRBD1. The CDR3 is 18 residues long. V lost 0 bases and J lost 0; bases outside the gene matches: 5. Germline V CDR1 and CDR2: SGHRS, YFSETQ. CDR3 sequence reads: CASSLVGQAPSGANVLTF. In DNA form, the CDR3 reads TGCGCCAGCAGCTTGGTGGGACAGGCCCCCTCTGGGGCCAACGTCCTGACTTTC. The entire variable domain, with the rest obtained from reference TRBV5-1 and TRBJ2-6, is as follows: KAGVTQTPRYLIKTRGQQVTLSCSPISGHRSVSWYQQTPGQGLQFLFEYFSETQRNKGNFPGRFSGRQFSNSRSEMNVSTLELGDSALYLCASSLVGQAPSGANVLTFGAGSRLTVL.

The chain is built from TRBV11-2 and TRBJ2-7; perhaps TRBD2 as D (7 bases). Germline V CDR1 and CDR2: SGHAT, FQNNGV. Trimming removed 5 bases at V and 13 bases at J, with 15 bases between. This CDR3 is built from 11 residues. The CDR3 DNA reads TGTGCCAGCAGCCCCGGGACGGGGGGCTACTTC. Its protein is CASSPGTGGYF.

The V and J genes are TRBV21-1 and TRBJ1-3; the table gives TRBD1 as D, unverified against the DNA. TRBV21-1 is a known pseudogene. The CDR3 runs 15 residues. The CDR3 is CASSNGTDKGNTIYF. The DNA for the CDR3 is TGTGCCAGCAGCAACGGGACAGATAAAGGAAACACCATATATTTT.

This chain uses TRBV5-4 with TRBJ2-5, with D hard to call. The germline V and J ends were trimmed by 3 bases and 3 bases, with 9 bases remaining between them. There are 13 residues in the CDR3. Germline loops: CDR1 SGHNT, CDR2 YYREEE (reference sequence). The CDR3 region has the DNA TGTGCCAGCAGCTCCCAGATTAAAGAGACCCAGTACTTC. Translation: CASSSQIKETQYF.

CDR3 sequence reads: CASSENANGQGRPEAFF. The CDR3 nucleotides are TGTGCCAGCAGCGAGAACGCAAATGGACAGGGAAGGCCTGAAGCTTTCTTT. This chain links TRBV25-1 with TRBJ1-1, with 8 bases matching TRBD1. Germline V gives CDR1 MGHDK, CDR2 SYGVNS. This CDR3 is built from 17 residues. V shed 6 bases, J shed 6 bases, and the junction held 18 bases outside the gene matches.

In this sample, this clone turned up a few times. The chain carries TRBV28 and TRBJ2-2; TRBD2 aligns across 10 bases. The J segment lost 8 bases and the V segment lost 2 bases, leaving 14 bases of the junction unmatched. This CDR3 contains 18 residues. Per germline, CDR1 MDHEN and CDR2 SYDVKM. Here the CDR3 DNA reads TGTGCCAGCAGTTTACGCCTATCTAGCGGGGGTGCCCAGGGGGAGCTGTTTTTT. Its translation is CASSLRLSSGGAQGELFF.

The chain recombines TRBV7-9 with TRBJ2-5, with 14 bases lining up with TRBD2. This CDR3 is built from 16 residues. V trimming: 5 bases; J trimming: 7 bases; junction bases outside the gene matches: 9. CDR1 and CDR2 from the germline V gene are SEHNR and FQNEAQ (reference sequence). The CDR3 bases are TGTGCCAGCAGCCCAGGGACTAGCGGGGGATTTGGGACCCAGTACTTC. It encodes CASSPGTSGGFGTQYF.